This TCR beta chain was identified during a study of graft-versus-host responses after intestinal transplantation (dated by TCRdb to 2020 to 2022). Turning to the overall study: Multivisceral, liver-intestinal, or isolated intestinal transplants were received by the recipients. Of the 20 to 25 intestinal transplant recipients enrolled in the cohort, one of whom was a retransplant, a few patients without pretransplant specimens were excluded. Every recipient was given anti-thymocyte globulin induction, then maintenance tacrolimus and steroids for around three years. To identify alloreactive clones, pre-transplant mixed lymphocyte reaction products were sequenced and compared with unstimulated pre-transplant donor and recipient T cells. Donor T cell macrochimerism was defined as a peak of at least 4% donor T cells among recipient peripheral blood mononuclear cells. Samples from a few later patients were sequenced in-house on an Illumina MiSeq with MiXCR processing rather than by the commercial service. Graft-versus-host and host-versus-graft alloreactive T cell clones were tracked in the graft, circulation and bone marrow after intestinal transplantation using bulk TCR-beta CDR3 sequencing. The study at large found these results: Patients with donor T cell macrochimerism had high GvH to HvG T cell clonal ratios in their allografts. Conclusions were limited by the relatively low number and heterogeneity of intestinal transplant patients. Early after transplant, declines in HvG clones were associated with peak levels of circulating GvH clones. GvH clones were detected in recipient bone marrow, and some appeared earlier in ileal mucosa or blood, consistent with an intestinal mucosal origin.

A note on this clone: Its specific antigen is unknown. No base-level quality is on record; no much larger clone is a single base apart.

The time point label here, explained by the study, means: cells obtained before transplantation from donor or recipient. CD3+CD4+ and CD3+CD8+ populations were FACS-sorted from unstimulated pre-transplant donor and recipient cells taken from spleen or lymph nodes. Preparation of the library involved the immunoSEQ multiplex PCR assay. For most patients, genomic DNA was isolated with the Qiagen DNeasy Blood and Tissue Kit and shipped frozen to Adaptive Biotechnologies for TCR sequencing. For most patients, high-throughput TCR-beta CDR3 sequencing of genomic DNA was performed by Adaptive Biotechnologies. In the source study's methods: Adaptive's ImmunoSEQ software supplied the TCR sequencing data for 15 to 20 patients, while MiXCR and VDJtools were used to process a few other patients. To correct CD4 versus CD8 sorting errors, sequences present in both subsets at a frequency ratio below 5:1 were removed. CDR3 nucleotide sequences shared by donor and recipient were removed because the origin of these sequences could not be assigned. At least 2-fold expansion over unstimulated cells and a minimum CFSE-low frequency of 0.002% (template counts) or 0.001% (read counts) were required for clones to be classified as alloreactive. Mappable clones were those detected in sequenced pre-transplant spleen, lymph node, or MLR CFSE-low populations of the donor or recipient. Cumulative frequency of alloreactive clones was calculated as a percentage of all sequences weighted by copy number. TCRdb retrieved this table from immuneACCESS and kept in-frame rearrangements only. Not all clones are present; in checked studies, unresolved V genes account for under half, and no reason is known for the remainder. D and trimming come from the DNA, and the V and J calls and clone size come from that table. Within this sample are roughly 120,000 clones, with approximately 95% of them counted one time only. The leading ten clones occupy over 2.5% of the sample.

The TCR was taken from a human donor who received an intestinal transplant. The input for sequencing was unstimulated CD8+ T cells sorted from spleen or lymph node cells, taken before intestinal transplant.

The sequenced DNA: TGTGCCAGCAGCTACCCGCGGGGACTAGCGACTTCCTACGAGCAGTACTTC. Translated, this gives CASSYPRGLATSYEQYF. The V and J genes are TRBV7-9 and TRBJ2-7; 10 middle bases align to TRBD2. The CDR1 and CDR2 encoded by the germline V gene (reference sequence) are SEHNR and FQNEAQ. The CDR3 contains 17 residues, cysteine and phenylalanine counted. The kept DNA is CDR3 alone, 51 bases in frame from the first base. V loses 4 bases at its end and J loses 1 base; junction bases beyond the gene matches: 10. The full variable domain, with segments outside the CDR3 supplied by the reference TRBV7-9 and TRBJ2-7 proteins, appears as DTGVSQNPRHKITKRGQNVTFRCDPISEHNRLYWYRQTLGQGPEFLTYFQNEAQLEKSRLLSDRFSAERPKGSFSTLEIQRTEQGDSAMYLCASSYPRGLATSYEQYFGPGTRLTVT.